This T cell receptor beta chain was observed in a study of shared clonotypes between healthy human individuals. On the study more broadly: The study used three CD4 naive, three CD4 memory, two CD8 naive and one CD8 memory plate per donor. Overall study results and limits: Generally, naive subsets came out with larger estimated richness than memory subsets.

The test was conducted at deep level. Clones were read by immunoSEQ multiplex PCR, and TCRdb kept only the in-frame ones, dropping some. The sample includes some 2,400,000 clones, approximately 94% of them seen just once. Trimming cost V 4 bases and J 1 base, with 15 bases left between them. Germline CDR1 SGHAT, CDR2 FQNNGV. The length of the CDR3 is 16 residues. On this clone itself: Its antigen is as yet unknown.

The source is a man aged 18 to 29 in good health. Specimen: naive CD4+ T cells sorted from blood. Subset here: CD45RA+ positively selected. V gene TRBV11-2 combines with J gene TRBJ2-3, with D unresolved. CDR3 DNA sequence: TGTGCCAGCAGCTCCCCTCGAGGCCCTGGCACAGATACGCAGTATTTT. It encodes CASSSPRGPGTDTQYF.